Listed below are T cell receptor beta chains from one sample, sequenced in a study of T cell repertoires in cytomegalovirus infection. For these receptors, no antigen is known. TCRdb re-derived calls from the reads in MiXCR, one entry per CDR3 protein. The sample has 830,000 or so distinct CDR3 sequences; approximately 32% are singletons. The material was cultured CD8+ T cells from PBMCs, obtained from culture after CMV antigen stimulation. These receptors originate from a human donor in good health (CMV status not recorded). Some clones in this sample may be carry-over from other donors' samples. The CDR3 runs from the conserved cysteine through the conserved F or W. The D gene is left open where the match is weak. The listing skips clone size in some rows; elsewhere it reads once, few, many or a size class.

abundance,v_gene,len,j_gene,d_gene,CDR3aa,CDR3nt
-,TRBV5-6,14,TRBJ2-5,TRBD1,CASSLGTGVWSQYF,TGTGCCAGCAGCTTGGGGACAGGGGTTTGGTCCCAGTACTTC
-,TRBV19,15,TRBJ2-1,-,CASSIEAGPYNEQFF,TGTGCCAGTAGTATAGAGGCAGGTCCTTACAATGAGCAGTTCTTC
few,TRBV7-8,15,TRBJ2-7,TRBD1,CASSEDPGQGREQYF,TGTGCCAGCAGCGAAGACCCTGGACAGGGCCGCGAGCAGTACTTC
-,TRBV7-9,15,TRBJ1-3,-,CASSLTQVSGNTIYF,TGTGCCAGCAGCTTAACACAGGTCTCTGGAAACACCATATATTTT
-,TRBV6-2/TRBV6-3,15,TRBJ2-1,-,CASSPPGWSYNEQFF,TGTGCCAGCAGCCCGCCGGGATGGTCCTACAATGAGCAGTTCTTC
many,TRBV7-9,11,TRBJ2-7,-,CASSLGREQYF,TGTGCCAGCAGCTTGGGACGTGAGCAGTACTTC
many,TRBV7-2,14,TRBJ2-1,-,CASTTRGGYNEQFF,TGTGCCAGCACCACTAGGGGGGGCTACAATGAGCAGTTCTTC
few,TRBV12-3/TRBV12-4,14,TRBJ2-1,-,CASSPGTNYNEQFF,TGTGCCAGCAGTCCCGGGACCAACTACAATGAGCAGTTCTTC
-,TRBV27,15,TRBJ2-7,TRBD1,CASSFRGQASYEQYF,TGTGCCAGCAGTTTTAGGGGACAGGCCTCCTACGAGCAGTACTTC
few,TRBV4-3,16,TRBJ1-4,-,CASSQRPGGANEKLFF,TGCGCCAGCAGCCAACGGCCGGGAGGGGCGAATGAAAAACTGTTTTTT
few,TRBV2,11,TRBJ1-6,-,CASMGGSPLHF,TGTGCCAGCATGGGAGGTTCACCCCTCCACTTT
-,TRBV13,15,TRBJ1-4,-,CASSLGAQLGEKLFF,TGTGCCAGCAGCTTAGGGGCCCAACTGGGTGAAAAACTGTTTTTT
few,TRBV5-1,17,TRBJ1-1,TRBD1,CASSLTSDRGMNTEAFF,TGCGCCAGCAGCTTGACCTCGGACAGGGGGATGAACACTGAAGCTTTCTTT
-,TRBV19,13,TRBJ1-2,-,CVSSHDSNYGYTF,TGTGTCAGTAGCCACGACAGTAACTATGGCTACACCTTC
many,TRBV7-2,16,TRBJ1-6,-,CASSLERRSPYSPLHF,TGTGCCAGCAGCCTAGAACGACGGAGCCCGTATTCACCCCTCCACTTT
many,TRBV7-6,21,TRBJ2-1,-,CASTTPEGAGVVESSYNEQFF,TGTGCCAGCACCACCCCCGAGGGAGCAGGGGTGGTAGAAAGCTCCTACAATGAGCAGTTCTTC
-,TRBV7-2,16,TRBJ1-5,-,CASSPGLGYSNQPQHF,TGTGCCAGCAGCCCAGGTCTGGGTTATAGCAATCAGCCCCAGCATTTT
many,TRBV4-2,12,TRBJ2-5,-,CASSQEGETQYF,TGTGCCAGCAGCCAAGAAGGGGAGACCCAGTACTTC
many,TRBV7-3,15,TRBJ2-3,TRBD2,CASSLGAGGTDTQYF,TGTGCCAGCAGCTTAGGAGCGGGAGGGACAGATACGCAGTATTTT
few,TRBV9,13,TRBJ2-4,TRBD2,CASSAGGANIQYF,TGTGCCAGCAGCGCCGGGGGGGCAAACATTCAGTACTTC
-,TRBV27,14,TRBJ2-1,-,CASSLANSYNEQFF,TGTGCCAGCAGTCTGGCGAACTCCTACAATGAGCAGTTCTTC
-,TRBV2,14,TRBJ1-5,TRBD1,CASTEGTGDQPQHF,TGTGCCAGCACCGAGGGGACAGGGGACCAGCCCCAGCATTTT
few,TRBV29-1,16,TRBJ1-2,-,CSVGGESQSPQYGYTF,TGCAGCGTTGGTGGGGAGAGCCAATCTCCTCAATATGGCTACACCTTC
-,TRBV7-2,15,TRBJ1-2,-,CASSLPFTSRDGYTF,TGTGCCAGCAGCTTACCGTTTACTAGCAGGGACGGCTACACCTTC